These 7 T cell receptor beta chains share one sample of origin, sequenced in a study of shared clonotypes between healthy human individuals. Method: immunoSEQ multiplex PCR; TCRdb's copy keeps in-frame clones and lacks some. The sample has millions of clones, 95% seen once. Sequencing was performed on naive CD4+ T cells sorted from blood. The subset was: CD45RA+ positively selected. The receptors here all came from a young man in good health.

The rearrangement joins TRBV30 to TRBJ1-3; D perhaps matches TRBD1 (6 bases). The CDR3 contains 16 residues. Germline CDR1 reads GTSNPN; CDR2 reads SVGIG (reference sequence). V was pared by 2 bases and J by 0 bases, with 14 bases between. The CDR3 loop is CAWSSDRQSSGNTIYF. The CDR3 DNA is TGTGCCTGGAGTTCAGACAGGCAGAGCTCTGGAAACACCATATATTTT.

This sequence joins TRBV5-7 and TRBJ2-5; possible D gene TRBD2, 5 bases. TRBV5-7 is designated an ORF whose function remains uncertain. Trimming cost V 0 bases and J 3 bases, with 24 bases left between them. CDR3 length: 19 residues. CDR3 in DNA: TGTGCCAGCAGCTTGGACAGCCGGTGTCGATCGGACGGGGAAGAGACCCAGTACTTC. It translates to CASSLDSRCRSDGEETQYF.

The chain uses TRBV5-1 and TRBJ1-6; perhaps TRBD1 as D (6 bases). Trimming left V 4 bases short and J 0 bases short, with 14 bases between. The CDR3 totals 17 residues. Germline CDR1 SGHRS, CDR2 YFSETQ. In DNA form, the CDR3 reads TGCGCCAGCAGCGGGGGACAAACAGCCTCCTATAATTCACCCCTCCACTTT. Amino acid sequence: CASSGGQTASYNSPLHF.

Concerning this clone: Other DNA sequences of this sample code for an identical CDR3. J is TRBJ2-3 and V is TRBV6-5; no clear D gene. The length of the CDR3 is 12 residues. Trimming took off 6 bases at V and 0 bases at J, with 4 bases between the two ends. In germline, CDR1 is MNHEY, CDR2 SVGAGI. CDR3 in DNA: TGTGCCAGCAGGACTAGCACAGATACGCAGTATTTT. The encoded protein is CASRTSTDTQYF.

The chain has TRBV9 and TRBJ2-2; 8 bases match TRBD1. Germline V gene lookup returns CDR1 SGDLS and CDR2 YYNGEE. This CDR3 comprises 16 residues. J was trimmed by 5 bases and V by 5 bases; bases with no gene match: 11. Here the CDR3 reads CASSGRRGQVTGELFF. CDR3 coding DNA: TGTGCCAGCAGTGGAAGAAGGGGACAGGTTACCGGGGAGCTGTTTTTT.

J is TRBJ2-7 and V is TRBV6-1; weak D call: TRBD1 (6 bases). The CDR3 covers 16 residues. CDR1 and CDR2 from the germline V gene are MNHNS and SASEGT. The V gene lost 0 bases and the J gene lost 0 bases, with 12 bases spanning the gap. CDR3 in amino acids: CASSEARTVTSYEQYF. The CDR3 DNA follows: TGTGCCAGCAGTGAAGCAAGGACAGTAACCTCCTACGAGCAGTACTTC.

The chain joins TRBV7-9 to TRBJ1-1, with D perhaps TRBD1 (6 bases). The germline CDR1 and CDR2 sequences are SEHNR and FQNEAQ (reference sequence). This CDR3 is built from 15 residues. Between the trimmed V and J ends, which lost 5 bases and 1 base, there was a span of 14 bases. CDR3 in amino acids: CASSARGRGNTEAFF. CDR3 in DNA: TGTGCCAGCAGCGCCAGGGGTAGGGGGAACACTGAAGCTTTCTTT.